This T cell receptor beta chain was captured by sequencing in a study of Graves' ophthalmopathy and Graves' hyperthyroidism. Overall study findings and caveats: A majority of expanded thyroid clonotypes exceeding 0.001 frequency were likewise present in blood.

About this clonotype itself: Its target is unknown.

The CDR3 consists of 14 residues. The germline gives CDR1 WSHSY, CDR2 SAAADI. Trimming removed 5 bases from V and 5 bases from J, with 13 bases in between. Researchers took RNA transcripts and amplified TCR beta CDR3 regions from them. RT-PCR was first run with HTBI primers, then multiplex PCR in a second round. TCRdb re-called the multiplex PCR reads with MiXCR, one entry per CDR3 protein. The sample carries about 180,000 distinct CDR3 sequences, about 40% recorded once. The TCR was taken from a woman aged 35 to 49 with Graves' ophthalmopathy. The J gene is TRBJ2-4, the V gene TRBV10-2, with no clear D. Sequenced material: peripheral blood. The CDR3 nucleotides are TGCGCCAGCAGTCCATCTCTAAGGGAAAACATTCAGTACTTC. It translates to CASSPSLRENIQYF.